These T cell receptor beta chains were read from a single sample in a study of blood T cell repertoires in COVID-19. The data were produced by immunoSEQ multiplex PCR, yet TCRdb's version contains in-frame clones alone and is incomplete. The sample contains over 350,000 clones, about 88% of which appear only once. The sequenced material came from PBMCs or T cells enriched from blood (not recorded which). The receptor source for this set is a young woman who had recovered from COVID-19. Both conserved end residues are part of each CDR3. D genes are given only for firm matches. The listing skips clone size in some rows; elsewhere it reads once, few, many or a size class.

abundance	d_gene	v_gene	j_gene	CDR3aa	CDR3nt
.	TRBD1	TRBV19	TRBJ1-3	CASRTGTGPGNTIYF	TGTGCCAGTCGAACCGGGACAGGTCCTGGAAACACCATATATTTT
.	TRBD2	TRBV10-3	TRBJ2-3	CAISESGLAGRGDTDTQYF	TGTGCCATCAGTGAGTCGGGACTAGCGGGGAGAGGGGACACAGATACGCAGTATTTT
.	.	TRBV19	TRBJ2-3	CASSSRLPGITTDTQYF	TGTGCCAGTAGCTCCCGCCTTCCAGGGATTACCACAGATACGCAGTATTTT
.	TRBD2	TRBV6-5	TRBJ2-3	CASSSGLVMADTQYF	TGTGCCAGCAGTTCCGGACTAGTTATGGCCGATACGCAGTATTTT
.	.	TRBV27	TRBJ1-1	CASSFPGQIEAFF	TGTGCCAGCAGTTTCCCAGGACAGATTGAAGCTTTCTTT
few	TRBD2	TRBV6-2/TRBV6-3	TRBJ2-7	CASSNVLAGEAVEQYF	TGTGCCAGCAGCAACGTACTAGCGGGGGAGGCCGTCGAGCAGTACTTC
.	.	TRBV7-2	TRBJ2-5	CASSLGMAGGETQYF	TGTGCCAGCAGCTTAGGGATGGCAGGGGGGGAGACCCAGTACTTC
.	TRBD1	TRBV7-8	TRBJ2-1	CASSLGTGRFDNEQFF	TGTGCCAGCAGCTTAGGGACAGGGAGGTTCGACAATGAGCAGTTCTTC
.	TRBD1	TRBV9	TRBJ1-5	CASSGDRGPQPQHF	TGTGCCAGCAGCGGTGACAGGGGCCCCCAGCCCCAGCATTTT
.	TRBD1	TRBV19	TRBJ1-5	CASRGQGNQPQHF	TGTGCCAGTAGGGGACAGGGCAATCAGCCCCAGCATTTT
.	TRBD1	TRBV11-2	TRBJ1-1	CASSTGRGTGTEAFF	TGTGCCAGCTCAACAGGGAGGGGGACAGGCACTGAAGCTTTCTTT
.	.	TRBV11-2	TRBJ1-6	CASSSPGGNLYSPLHF	TGTGCCAGCAGCTCACCCGGGGGGAACCTATATTCACCCCTCCACTTT
.	.	TRBV7-9	TRBJ1-1	CASSPQSENTEAFF	TGTGCCAGCAGCCCCCAGTCCGAGAACACTGAAGCTTTCTTT
.	.	TRBV20-1	TRBJ2-7	CSASSAYEQYF	TGCAGTGCCTCCTCGGCCTACGAGCAGTACTTC
.	.	TRBV3-1/TRBV3-2	TRBJ1-2	CASSQDLRYGYTF	TGTGCCAGCAGCCAAGATCTGCGCTATGGCTACACCTTC
.	.	TRBV30	TRBJ1-2	CAWSRGSNYGYTF	TGTGCCTGGAGTAGGGGTTCTAACTATGGCTACACCTTC
.	.	TRBV3-1/TRBV3-2	TRBJ2-7	CASSQDGRGAGKDYEQYF	TGTGCCAGCAGCCAAGACGGTCGTGGGGCAGGGAAGGACTACGAGCAGTACTTC
.	TRBD1	TRBV12-3/TRBV12-4	TRBJ2-7	CASSTTGHEQYF	TGTGCCAGCAGTACGACAGGGCACGAGCAGTACTTC
.	.	TRBV6-2/TRBV6-3	TRBJ1-5	CASSPLTGEAAGQPQHF	TGTGCCAGCAGTCCCCTCACGGGGGAGGCGGCGGGGCAGCCCCAGCATTTT
.	TRBD1	TRBV7-2	TRBJ1-1	CASSLSQGANTEAFF	TGTGCCAGCAGCTTAAGCCAGGGGGCGAACACTGAAGCTTTCTTT
.	.	TRBV23-1	TRBJ1-6	CASSRPGPRGNNSPLHF	TGCGCCAGCAGTCGCCCGGGCCCTAGGGGCAATAATTCACCCCTCCACTTT
.	TRBD1	TRBV6-4	TRBJ2-3	CASSARQGSTDTQYF	TGTGCCAGCAGTGCCCGACAGGGGAGCACAGATACGCAGTATTTT